These 18 T cell receptor beta chains came from one sample sequenced in a study of CD8+CD57+ T cells in acquired aplastic anemia. The TCR beta profiling, which covered VDJ combination and CDR3 sequence, was carried out using genomic DNA as the template. TCRdb independently ran MiXCR on the reads; one entry per CDR3 protein. This table has about 210,000 distinct CDR3 sequences, approximately 35% appearing once. Sequenced sample: sorted CD4+, CD8+, or CD8+CD57+ T cells (not recorded which) from PBMCs. These receptors were collected from a human donor in good health, serving as a control.

Many counts were recorded for this clonotype. The chain carries TRBV7-8 and TRBJ2-1; TRBD2 matches at 9 bases. Germline assignment: CDR1 SGHVS and CDR2 FQNEAQ. The CDR3 consists of 16 residues. V was clipped by 1 base and J by 4 bases; unmatched bases: 5. CDR3 in amino acids: CASSLGAGGIYNEQFF. CDR3 in DNA: TGTGCCAGCAGCTTAGGAGCGGGGGGTATTTACAATGAGCAGTTCTTC.

The chain carries TRBV15 and TRBJ2-7; the D gene is possibly TRBD2 (5 bases). Germline loops: CDR1 LNHNV, CDR2 YYDKDF (reference sequence). The V end lost 6 bases, the J end lost 0 bases, and 6 bases lay between the germline ends. CDR3 length: 12 residues. In nucleotides, the CDR3 is TGTGCCACCAGGGGAGACTCCTACGAGCAGTACTTC. It translates to CATRGDSYEQYF.

This clonotype turned up a few times. The genes are TRBV11-2 and TRBJ2-1, with 9 bases identical to TRBD2. The CDR3 has 16 residues. V lost 5 bases, J lost 10 bases, and 15 bases stayed unmatched. CDR1 and CDR2 from the germline V gene are SGHAT and FQNNGV. CDR3 in DNA: TGTGCCAGCAGCCCCAGTTCCTTGCGGGAGGGCCTAGAGCAGTTCTTC. It encodes CASSPSSLREGLEQFF.

This clonotype was seen only a few times. V usage is TRBV18 and J usage is TRBJ2-7; D might be TRBD2 (5 bases). Germline CDR1 is KGHSH and CDR2 is LQKENI. V gave up 6 bases and J gave up 4 bases, with 16 bases separating them. CDR3 size: 14 residues. The CDR3 region has the DNA TGTGCCAGCTCGCCTTCGACTACTTCATACGAGCAGTACTTC. Protein sequence: CASSPSTTSYEQYF.

The chain recombines TRBV5-6 with TRBJ1-1, with D tentatively TRBD1 (5 bases). Deletions cut 1 base from V and 4 bases from J, with 14 bases between. CDR3 size: 15 residues. In germline, CDR1 is SGHDT, CDR2 YYEEEE. CDR3 sequence: CASSLFSPGGTEAFF. CDR3 sequence (DNA): TGTGCCAGCAGCTTGTTTTCCCCCGGGGGCACTGAAGCTTTCTTT.

This clonotype was counted many times. The chain is built from TRBV5-1 and TRBJ2-7; 8 bases fit TRBD1. CDR1 and CDR2 (germline): SGHRS, YFSETQ. The V gene end was trimmed by 1 base and the J gene end by 0 bases; junction bases not matched to a gene: 12. CDR3 length: 18 residues. The CDR3 sequence is CASSLSVTGVSHSYEQYF. CDR3 nucleotides: TGCGCCAGCAGCTTGTCAGTGACAGGGGTCTCCCACTCCTACGAGCAGTACTTC. Looking up the rest from reference TRBV5-1 and TRBJ2-7 gives the full variable domain: KAGVTQTPRYLIKTRGQQVTLSCSPISGHRSVSWYQQTPGQGLQFLFEYFSETQRNKGNFPGRFSGRQFSNSRSEMNVSTLELGDSALYLCASSLSVTGVSHSYEQYFGPGTRLTVT.

This clonotype was picked up many times. V is TRBV11-2 and J is TRBJ1-1, with D uncertain. The ends were cut back, 4 bases at V and 4 bases at J, with 19 bases in the middle. The CDR3 loop spans 16 amino acids. CDR1 and CDR2 (germline): SGHAT, FQNNGV. The CDR3 sequence is CASSSPMLAMSTEAFF. DNA of the CDR3: TGTGCCAGCAGCTCCCCTATGCTGGCGATGAGCACTGAAGCTTTCTTT.

This clonotype appeared many times. The CDR3 spells CSARAGQFSNQPQHF. The CDR3 DNA reads as TGCAGTGCTAGAGCCGGACAGTTCAGCAATCAGCCCCAGCATTTT. The chain joins TRBV20-1 to TRBJ1-5, with D possibly TRBD1 on 6 matching bases. This CDR3 is built from 15 residues. Germline CDR1 is DFQATT and CDR2 is SNEGSKA (reference sequence). V was cut by 1 base and J by 1 base, with 11 bases left in between.

A remark on this clonotype: Here the CDR3 omits its conserved ending phenylalanine or tryptophan, so a read error is the likely source. CDR3 sequence: CSARDTGGNYGYTL. The CDR3 coding sequence is TGCAGTGCTAGAGATACAGGGGGAAACTATGGCTACACCCTC. The genes are TRBV20-1 and TRBJ1-2; 8 bases are a match to TRBD1. V lost 0 bases, J lost 2 bases, and 2 bases stayed unmatched. The CDR3 extends over 14 amino acids. CDR1 is DFQATT, CDR2 SNEGSKA, per germline (reference sequence).

The genes are TRBV15 and TRBJ2-7, with 12 bases fitting TRBD1. The J segment lost 6 bases and the V segment lost 0 bases, leaving 9 bases of the junction unmatched. The CDR3 length is 17 residues. Germline loops: CDR1 LNHNV, CDR2 YYDKDF (reference sequence). DNA for the CDR3: TGTGCCACCAGCAGAGAACGAGGGGGGACAGGGGGCTTCGAGCAGTACTTC. Translated, it gives CATSRERGGTGGFEQYF.

V usage is TRBV2 and J usage is TRBJ2-3, with TRBD2 matching 7 bases. There are 15 residues in the CDR3. Germline V gene data show CDR1 as SNHLY and CDR2 as FYNNEI. J gave up 0 bases and V 4 bases, and 4 bases lay outside the gene matches. In nucleotides, the CDR3 is TGTGCCAGCAGTGCCAGCGGGGACAGCACAGATACGCAGTATTTT. Its protein is CASSASGDSTDTQYF.

In this sample, this clonotype turned up many times. This rearrangement joins TRBV7-9 to TRBJ2-7; 11 bases map to TRBD2. Germline loops: CDR1 SEHNR, CDR2 FQNEAQ (reference sequence). The trim removed 5 bases at V and 6 bases at J, leaving 9 bases unmatched. CDR3 length equals 15 residues. The CDR3 loop is CASSLTSGGLGEQYF. CDR3 nucleotides: TGTGCCAGCAGCCTAACTAGCGGGGGTCTTGGCGAGCAGTACTTC.

This clonotype was seen only a few times. The chain carries TRBV15 and TRBJ2-7; unclear D gene. Per the germline V gene, CDR1 is LNHNV and CDR2 is YYDKDF (reference sequence). CDR3 length: 13 residues. The V end was cut by 0 bases, the J end by 2 bases, with 5 bases between. The CDR3 spells CATSRDQTYEQYV. In nucleotides, the CDR3 is TGTGCCACCAGCAGAGATCAGACCTACGAGCAGTACGTC.

The table lists this clonotype with many counts. The chain links TRBV15 to TRBJ2-3; 7 positions match TRBD2. The junction had 9 bases not matched to a gene; V was cut back by 6 bases and J by 6 bases. Germline CDR1 and CDR2: LNHNV and YYDKDF (reference sequence). The CDR3 loop spans 14 amino acids. For the CDR3, the DNA is TGTGCCACCAGTCCCTGGGGGGGTTCGGATACGCAGTATTTT. Amino acid sequence: CATSPWGGSDTQYF.

This clonotype was found many times. The chain couples TRBV29-1 to TRBJ2-1; D is perhaps TRBD1 (6 bases). Per germline, CDR1 SQVTM and CDR2 ANQGSEA. Deletions cut 3 bases from V and 5 bases from J, with 14 bases between. This CDR3 is 14 amino acids long. For the CDR3, the DNA is TGCAGCGTTGAGGGGGCGGATTACAACAATGAGCAGTTCTTC. Encoded protein: CSVEGADYNNEQFF.

The chain links TRBV18 to TRBJ2-1; D may correspond to TRBD1 or TRBD2 (5 bases each). This CDR3 is 15 amino acids long. Trimming took off 1 base at V and 10 bases at J, with 17 bases between the two ends. CDR1 KGHSH and CDR2 LQKENI come from the germline V gene. The CDR3 protein is CASSPRTPGPREQFF. The CDR3 DNA reads TGTGCCAGCTCACCACGTACTCCGGGACCGCGCGAGCAGTTCTTC.

This clonotype was counted at least ten times. The rearrangement uses TRBV19 and TRBJ1-1, with TRBD1 identical over 7 bases. With V trimmed by 9 bases and J by 0 bases, 7 bases remained unmatched. Germline V lookup: CDR1 LNHDA, CDR2 SQIVND (reference sequence). This CDR3 is built from 14 residues. The CDR3 loop reads CASSRQGLNTEAFF. CDR3 DNA sequence: TGTGCCAGCAGCCGACAGGGATTGAACACTGAAGCTTTCTTT. Drawing the rest from reference TRBV19 and TRBJ1-1, the complete variable domain is DGGITQSPKYLFRKEGQNVTLSCEQNLNHDAMYWYRQDPGQGLRLIYYSQIVNDFQKGDIAEGYSVSREKKESFPLTVTSAQKNPTAFYLCASSRQGLNTEAFFGQGTRLTVV.

The genes are TRBV30 and TRBJ2-1; tentatively, D is TRBD1 or TRBD2 (5 bases each). V gave up 1 base and J gave up 6 bases, with 13 bases separating them. Germline lookup yields CDR1 GTSNPN and CDR2 SVGIG (reference sequence). The CDR3 spans 14 residues. The CDR3 DNA reads as TGTGCCTGGAGTGACGGGACGTCCCTCAATGAGCAGTTCTTC. Translation: CAWSDGTSLNEQFF.